This entry features one TCR beta chain sequence. Its target is unknown. The data were obtained in a study of PD-1 blockade in classical Hodgkin lymphoma. About the research overall: With a 2-week interval, patients received intravenous nivolumab at 3 mg/kg.

V gave up 1 base and J gave up 2 bases; unmatched junction bases: 5. Germline CDR1 is SGHAT and CDR2 is FQNNGV. This CDR3 has 16 residues. Sequenced by immunoSEQ multiplex PCR; TCRdb stores in-frame clones only, minus some. The sample has around 6,700 clones, around four fifths seen once. Study-wide findings and caveats: Partial responders and progressors had significantly lower baseline TCR diversity. Relative to healthy donors, newly diagnosed patients reportedly had lower baseline TCR diversity, which was reported as lower still in relapsed/refractory patients.

Every patient had relapsed following autologous stem cell transplantation, and cohorts differed in brentuximab vedotin exposure. Negative magnetic selection isolated CD4+ T cells from thawed PBMCs. The sequenced sample was CD4+ T cells from blood, obtained at baseline. This clonotype originated in a human donor with classical Hodgkin lymphoma. The chain couples TRBV11-2 to TRBJ2-1; 7 bases fit TRBD1. The CDR3 nucleotides read TGTGCCAGCAGCTTAGCTCGACAGGGACCCTACAATGAGCAGTTCTTC. Protein sequence: CASSLARQGPYNEQFF.